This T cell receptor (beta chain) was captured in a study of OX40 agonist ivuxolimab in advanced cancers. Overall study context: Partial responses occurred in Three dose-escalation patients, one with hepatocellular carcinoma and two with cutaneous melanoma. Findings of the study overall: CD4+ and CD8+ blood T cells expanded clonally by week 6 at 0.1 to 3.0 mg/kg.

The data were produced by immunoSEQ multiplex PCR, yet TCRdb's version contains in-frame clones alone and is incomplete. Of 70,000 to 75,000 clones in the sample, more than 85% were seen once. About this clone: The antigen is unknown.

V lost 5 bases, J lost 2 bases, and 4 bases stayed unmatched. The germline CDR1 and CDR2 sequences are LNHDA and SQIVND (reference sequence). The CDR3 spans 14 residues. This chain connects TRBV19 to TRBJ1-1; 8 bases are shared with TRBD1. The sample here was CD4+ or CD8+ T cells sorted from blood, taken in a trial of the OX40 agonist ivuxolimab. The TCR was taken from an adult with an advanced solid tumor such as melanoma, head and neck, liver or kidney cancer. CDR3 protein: CASSADRGNTEAFF. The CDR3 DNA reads TGTGCCAGTAGTGCCGACAGGGGAAACACTGAAGCTTTCTTT.